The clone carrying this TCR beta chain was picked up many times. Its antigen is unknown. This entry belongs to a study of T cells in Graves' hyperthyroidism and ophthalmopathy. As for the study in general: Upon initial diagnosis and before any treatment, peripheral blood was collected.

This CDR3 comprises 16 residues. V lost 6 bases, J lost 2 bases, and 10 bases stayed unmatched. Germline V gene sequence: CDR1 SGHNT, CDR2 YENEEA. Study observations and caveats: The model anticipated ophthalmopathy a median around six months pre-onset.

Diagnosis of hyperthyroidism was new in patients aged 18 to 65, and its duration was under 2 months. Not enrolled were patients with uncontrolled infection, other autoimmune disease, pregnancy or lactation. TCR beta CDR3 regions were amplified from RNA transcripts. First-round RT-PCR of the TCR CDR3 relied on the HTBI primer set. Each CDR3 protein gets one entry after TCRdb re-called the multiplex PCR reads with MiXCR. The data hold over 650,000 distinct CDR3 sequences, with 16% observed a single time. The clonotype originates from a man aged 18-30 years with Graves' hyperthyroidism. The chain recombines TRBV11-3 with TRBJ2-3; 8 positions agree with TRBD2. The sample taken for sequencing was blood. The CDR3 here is CASSSGTRRDTDTQYF. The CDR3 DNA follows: TGTGCCAGCAGTTCCGGGACTAGGAGGGACACAGATACGCAGTATTTT.